This entry lists 21 T cell receptor beta chains sequenced from one sample in a study of beta chain features in type 1 diabetes (dated by TCRdb to between 2018 and 2020). Library generation was performed with the immunoSEQ multiplex PCR assay. All of the isolated RNA was reverse transcribed with the High Capacity cDNA Reverse Transcription Kit, so expressed TCRB transcripts were sequenced. This immuneACCESS table, as held by TCRdb, lists in-frame sequences with V and J called but not all clones. Of the missing ones, under half trace to an unresolved V gene in checked studies; the others have no known cause. The sample profile shows more than 85,000 clones; roughly 43% of them were found once. The ten biggest clones cover over 0.05% of the sample. Sequencing input: stem cell memory CD4+ T cells from blood. The cell subset or site label of this sample denotes: stem cell-like memory CD4+ T cells. The receptor set was obtained from a woman aged 18-29 years in good health.

CDR3 in DNA: TGTGCCAGCAGTCCGGGACTAGCGGGAGGAGCACGGCACGAGCAGTACTTC. Its protein is CASSPGLAGGARHEQYF. This chain uses TRBV28 with TRBJ2-7; the match to TRBD2 covers 15 bases. CDR1 MDHEN and CDR2 SYDVKM come from the germline V gene. Trimming at V came to 5 bases and at J to 5 bases, leaving 10 bases not matched to a gene. The CDR3 runs 17 residues.

This clone was observed a handful of times. CDR3 in amino acids: CSVDDSNYGYTF. Written as DNA, the CDR3 is TGCAGCGTGGATGACTCTAACTATGGCTACACCTTC. The chain has TRBV29-1 and TRBJ1-2; D is undetermined. This CDR3 spans 12 amino acids. V shed 6 bases and J shed 0 bases, with 8 bases lying between them. The germline gives CDR1 SQVTM, CDR2 ANQGSEA.

The gene calls are TRBV10-3 and TRBJ2-3, with 11 bases that match TRBD2. Germline CDR1 is ENHRY and CDR2 is SYGVKD. V was clipped by 7 bases and J by 2 bases; unmatched bases: 8. The CDR3 covers 16 residues. The CDR3 protein is CAITGGTSGPTDTQYF. CDR3 bases: TGTGCCATCACCGGAGGGACTAGCGGACCCACAGATACGCAGTATTTT.

This clone came up once. This chain connects TRBV7-3 to TRBJ2-7, with 10 bases aligning to TRBD2. V lost 3 bases, J lost 0 bases, and 2 bases stayed unmatched. Germline values: CDR1 SGHTA, CDR2 FQGTGA. The CDR3 is made up of 15 amino acids. Written as DNA, the CDR3 is TGTGCCAGCAGCTTTCTAGCGGGAGACTCCTACGAGCAGTACTTC. It specifies CASSFLAGDSYEQYF.

The gene calls are TRBV5-4 and TRBJ2-3; a possible D gene is TRBD2 (6 bases). The CDR3 totals 17 residues. V lost 0 bases, J lost 9 bases, and 23 bases lay in between. Germline V CDR1 and CDR2: SGHNT, YYREEE (reference sequence). The CDR3: CASSLGPAAGTGDTQYF. CDR3 coding DNA: TGTGCCAGCAGCTTGGGACCCGCTGCAGGGACTGGTGACACGCAGTATTTT.

The table lists this clone with a few counts. The chain is built from TRBV5-1 and TRBJ2-5; the D gene is possibly TRBD1 (6 bases). This CDR3 has 13 amino acids. Germline V lookup: CDR1 SGHRS, CDR2 YFSETQ. Deletions cut 3 bases from V and 5 bases from J, with 11 bases between. CDR3 loop: CASSSGQRETQYF. The CDR3 coding sequence is TGCGCCAGCAGCTCAGGACAGCGGGAGACCCAGTACTTC. Together with reference TRBV5-1 and TRBJ2-5, the CDR3 gives the full variable domain: KAGVTQTPRYLIKTRGQQVTLSCSPISGHRSVSWYQQTPGQGLQFLFEYFSETQRNKGNFPGRFSGRQFSNSRSEMNVSTLELGDSALYLCASSSGQRETQYFGPGTRLLVL.

This clone was found a few times. The chain is built from TRBV29-1 and TRBJ2-1; TRBD2 matches at 10 bases. Trimming removed 6 bases from V and 0 bases from J; junction bases left unmatched: 8. CDR3 length: 16 amino acids. Germline loops: CDR1 SQVTM, CDR2 ANQGSEA. The CDR3 nucleotides are TGCAGCGTAAGAGGACTAGCGGATAGCTCCTACAATGAGCAGTTCTTC. Protein: CSVRGLADSSYNEQFF.

In nucleotides, the CDR3 is TGTGCCAGCAGCTTGGCCTTGGCCCGATCTAACTATGGCTACACCTTC. The encoded protein is CASSLALARSNYGYTF. The chain carries TRBV5-4 and TRBJ1-2, with D unresolved. Trimming cost V 0 bases and J 0 bases, with 12 bases left between them. This CDR3 spans 16 amino acids. CDR1 SGHNT and CDR2 YYREEE come from the germline V gene (reference sequence).

This clone turned up a few times. The rearrangement links TRBV5-4 to TRBJ2-3; TRBD2 agrees at 7 bases. With 3 bases clipped from V and 5 bases from J, the junction kept 3 bases outside the gene matches. Germline V gene sequence: CDR1 SGHNT, CDR2 YYREEE (reference sequence). The CDR3 contains 13 residues. The CDR3 bases are TGTGCCAGCAGCTCTTTAGCGGGAGATACGCAGTATTTT. The encoded protein is CASSSLAGDTQYF. Filled out from reference TRBV5-4 and TRBJ2-3, the complete variable domain reads ETGVTQSPTHLIKTRGQQVTLRCSSQSGHNTVSWYQQALGQGPQFIFQYYREEENGRGNFPPRFSGLQFPNYSSELNVNALELDDSALYLCASSSLAGDTQYFGPGTRLTVL.

This chain links TRBV29-1 with TRBJ1-1; D is perhaps TRBD1 (5 bases). Trimming stripped 4 bases from V and 3 bases from J, with 12 bases between. This CDR3 comprises 13 residues. The germline V gene encodes CDR1 SQVTM and CDR2 ANQGSEA. The CDR3 DNA is TGCAGCGTTGGACTGGTCAGGGACACTGAAGCTTTCTTT. This sequence encodes CSVGLVRDTEAFF.

This clone was recorded a few times. V is TRBV7-3 and J is TRBJ2-5; 9 positions match TRBD1. Germline CDR1 reads SGHTA; CDR2 reads FQGTGA. V shed 6 bases and J 2 bases; nucleotides not matched to a gene: 4. The CDR3 runs 14 residues. CDR3 amino acids: CASSLDRGQETQYF. The CDR3 DNA sequence: TGTGCCAGCAGTCTCGACAGGGGGCAAGAGACCCAGTACTTC.

This clone was observed a few times. The chain has TRBV29-1 and TRBJ1-2; D might be TRBD1 (6 bases). Germline CDR1 SQVTM, CDR2 ANQGSEA. This CDR3 has 13 residues. V shed 6 bases and J shed 5 bases, with 16 bases lying between them. The CDR3 nucleotides are TGCAGCGTGGGAAGCAGGGGAGTTTATGGCTACACCTTC. Protein: CSVGSRGVYGYTF.

J is TRBJ2-1 and V is TRBV10-1; TRBD2 matches 10 bases. J gave up 9 bases and V 4 bases, and 6 bases lay outside the gene matches. Germline V gives CDR1 WNHNN, CDR2 SYGVQD (reference sequence). The length of the CDR3 is 14 residues. The CDR3 loop reads CASSARVAGGEQFF. The CDR3 DNA reads as TGCGCCAGCAGTGCTAGGGTAGCGGGAGGTGAGCAGTTCTTC.

V usage is TRBV2 and J usage is TRBJ2-7; 8 positions match TRBD1. The CDR3 runs to 14 residues. V was clipped by 7 bases and J by 0 bases; unmatched bases: 5. CDR1 is SNHLY and CDR2 is FYNNEI in the germline V gene. DNA of the CDR3: TGTGCCAGCATCTTAGGACAGGGCTCCTACGAGCAGTACTTC. Encoded protein: CASILGQGSYEQYF.

The gene calls are TRBV5-1 and TRBJ2-7; maybe TRBD1 (6 bases). The length of the CDR3 is 12 residues. The germline V and J ends were trimmed by 4 bases and 4 bases, with 9 bases remaining between them. Germline V gene data show CDR1 as SGHRS and CDR2 as YFSETQ. The CDR3, as DNA: TGCGCCAGCAGCCTTACAGGGTACGAGCAGTACTTC. This gives the protein CASSLTGYEQYF.

The chain has TRBV5-1 and TRBJ2-1; no clear D. This CDR3 has 16 amino acids. V dropped 4 bases and J dropped 10 bases, with 24 bases sitting between them. CDR1 SGHRS and CDR2 YFSETQ come from the germline V gene. The CDR3 sequence is CASSLGSITWAGEQFF. CDR3 coding DNA: TGCGCCAGCAGCCTGGGGTCCATAACTTGGGCAGGCGAGCAGTTCTTC. The whole variable domain, remainder taken from reference TRBV5-1 and TRBJ2-1, is KAGVTQTPRYLIKTRGQQVTLSCSPISGHRSVSWYQQTPGQGLQFLFEYFSETQRNKGNFPGRFSGRQFSNSRSEMNVSTLELGDSALYLCASSLGSITWAGEQFFGPGTRLTVL.

The V call is TRBV2, the J call TRBJ1-3; 7 nucleotides match TRBD1. The J segment lost 4 bases and the V segment lost 4 bases, leaving 4 bases of the junction unmatched. Germline CDR1 and CDR2: SNHLY and FYNNEI. This CDR3 is built from 14 residues. The CDR3 sequence: CASSGGTVGNTIYF. In DNA, the CDR3 is TGTGCCAGCAGTGGAGGGACAGTAGGAAACACCATATATTTT.

V gene TRBV27 combines with J gene TRBJ1-1; TRBD1 is a possible D gene (5 bases). This CDR3 has 14 amino acids. Germline CDR1 is MNHEY and CDR2 is SMNVEV (reference sequence). Deletions cut 7 bases from V and 3 bases from J, with 15 bases between. CDR3 sequence: CASNPRRGYTEAFF. The CDR3 DNA reads TGTGCCAGCAATCCAAGGCGGGGGTACACTGAAGCTTTCTTT.

There are a few counts of this clone. The chain couples TRBV7-8 to TRBJ2-5, with D tentatively TRBD2 (6 bases). Between the trimmed V and J ends, which lost 3 bases and 5 bases, there was a span of 13 bases. Germline V gene lookup returns CDR1 SGHVS and CDR2 FQNEAQ. This CDR3 contains 14 residues. The CDR3 DNA follows: TGTGCCAGCAGCTTGGGGCGGGGTTTGGAGACCCAGTACTTC. It yields the protein CASSLGRGLETQYF.

This clone has a handful of counts. The chain has TRBV6-6 and TRBJ2-3, with 8 bases aligning to TRBD2. The CDR3 contains 12 residues. The V gene end was trimmed by 6 bases and the J gene end by 6 bases; junction bases not matched to a gene: 2. The germline V gene has CDR1 MNHNY and CDR2 SVGAGI (reference sequence). The CDR3 nucleotides are TGTGCCAGCAGGAGACTAGCGGATACGCAGTATTTT. This translates into CASRRLADTQYF.

The chain recombines TRBV21-1 with TRBJ2-3; TRBD2 was called by the table and not checked on the DNA. TRBV21-1 is a known pseudogene. This CDR3 is 14 amino acids long. For the CDR3, the DNA is TGTGCCAGCAGCATAGATATAAGCACAGATACGCAGTATTTT. As protein: CASSIDISTDTQYF.